These 30 T cell receptor beta chains share one sample of origin, sequenced in a study of T cells in Graves' hyperthyroidism and ophthalmopathy (dated by TCRdb to between 2018 and 2021). The library was produced with multiplex PCR. Sequenced on an Illumina HiSeq 2000. TCR beta CDR3 regions were amplified from RNA transcripts. The first round of RT-PCR for the TCR CDR3 was performed with the HTBI primer set and the Qiagen OneStep RT-PCR kit. TCRdb's own reprocessing of the public reads used fastp at Q25 and MiXCR and kept productive beta chains. For every CDR3 protein sequence, its rows merge into one entry that carries the most common genes and DNA. This sample comprises 350,000 to 450,000 distinct CDR3 sequences, about 15% of them detected only once. Roughly 35% of the sample is in the top ten clones. Sequencing used blood. The receptors derive from a woman in her thirties with Graves' hyperthyroidism that later progressed to Graves' ophthalmopathy.

This sequence joins TRBV19 and TRBJ2-2; the D gene is possibly TRBD2 (6 bases). The CDR3 is 14 residues long. Germline V gives CDR1 LNHDA, CDR2 SQIVND (reference sequence). Trimming removed 9 bases at V and 3 bases at J, with 14 bases between. CDR3 sequence (DNA): TGTGCCAGCCAGGCGGAGGGATACACCGGGGAGCTGTTTTTT. Protein product: CASQAEGYTGELFF.

The table lists this clonotype with many counts. The rearrangement links TRBV27 to TRBJ1-6; D is perhaps TRBD1 (5 bases). CDR1 and CDR2 (germline): MNHEY, SMNVEV (reference sequence). The CDR3 length is 16 residues. Between the trimmed V and J ends, which lost 3 bases and 10 bases, there was a span of 19 bases. In nucleotides, the CDR3 is TGTGCCAGCAGTTTCCAATGGGGCGGGGGAAGCTCACCCCTCCACTTT. Amino acid sequence: CASSFQWGGGSSPLHF.

This clonotype has more than one count but fewer than ten. V gene TRBV6-1 combines with J gene TRBJ2-7; no clear D. The V end was cut by 2 bases, the J end by 3 bases, with 23 bases between. Per germline, CDR1 MNHNS and CDR2 SASEGT. This CDR3 is 18 amino acids long. The CDR3 DNA is TGTGCCAGCAGTGAAACAAAGGCAGAAAAAAAATCCATCTACGAGCAGTACTTC. This translates into CASSETKAEKKSIYEQYF.

The sample holds a few counts of this clonotype. This chain connects TRBV7-9 to TRBJ2-6; no definite D call. CDR1 is SEHNR, CDR2 FQNEAQ, per germline (reference sequence). This CDR3 spans 16 amino acids. V was shortened by 3 bases and J by 2 bases, with 11 bases between the two germline ends. CDR3 residues: CASSLGLQAGANVLTF. DNA of the CDR3: TGTGCCAGCAGCTTGGGCTTGCAGGCTGGGGCCAACGTCCTGACTTTC.

At least ten counts were recorded for this clonotype. V and J are TRBV6-2 or TRBV6-3 and TRBJ1-1; weak D call: TRBD1 (6 bases). Germline-derived CDR1 and CDR2 are MNHEY and SVGEGT. CDR3 length equals 14 residues. The ends were cut back, 5 bases at V and 6 bases at J, with 16 bases in the middle. CDR3 sequence (DNA): TGTGCCAGCAGTGTGACAGGCTTAAGCGCTGAAGCTTTCTTT. Translated, it gives CASSVTGLSAEAFF.

This chain joins TRBV3-1 and TRBJ2-1; TRBD2 aligns across 13 bases. After removal of 3 bases from V and 8 bases from J, the junction contained 10 bases not matched to a gene. This CDR3 is 17 amino acids long. Germline V gene lookup returns CDR1 LGHDT and CDR2 YNNKEL (reference sequence). CDR3 nucleotides: TGTGCCAGCAGCCACGGACTAGCGGGAGCCCTAATCGATGAGCAGTTCTTC. It translates to CASSHGLAGALIDEQFF.

This clonotype appeared many times. The V gene is TRBV6-5, the J gene TRBJ1-6; 7 bases match TRBD1. Germline CDR1 is MNHEY and CDR2 is SVGAGI. Trimming at V came to 2 bases and at J to 7 bases, leaving 5 bases not matched to a gene. This CDR3 has 15 amino acids. The CDR3 bases are TGTGCCAGCAGTTACCTGGACAGGAGGAATTCACCCCTCCACTTT. Translating it yields CASSYLDRRNSPLHF.

This clonotype has a count of ten or more. The chain carries TRBV12-3 or TRBV12-4 and TRBJ1-1, with 11 bases fitting TRBD1. V was pared by 7 bases and J by 6 bases, with 10 bases of the junction left unmatched. This CDR3 has 15 residues. CDR3 sequence: CASTRTGGLLPEAFF. The CDR3 bases are TGTGCCAGCACCCGGACAGGGGGCCTCCTCCCTGAAGCTTTCTTT.

This chain joins TRBV27 and TRBJ1-1; possible D gene TRBD1, 5 bases. Germline V gene sequence: CDR1 MNHEY, CDR2 SMNVEV (reference sequence). V lost 3 bases and J 1 base, leaving 12 bases between the germline ends. The CDR3 contains 15 residues. CDR3 bases: TGTGCCAGCAGTTTCATCGGCAGGGCGAACACTGAAGCTTTCTTT. Translation gives CASSFIGRANTEAFF.

This clonotype was seen at least ten times. The V gene is TRBV28, the J gene TRBJ1-1, with D possibly matching TRBD1 (5 bases). Germline-derived CDR1 and CDR2 are MDHEN and SYDVKM. Trimming took off 8 bases at V and 5 bases at J, with 12 bases between the two ends. The CDR3 covers 12 residues. This CDR3 reads CASLPGGTEAFF. CDR3 sequence (DNA): TGTGCCAGCCTGCCTGGGGGGACTGAAGCTTTCTTT.

The genes are TRBV13 and TRBJ2-3; TRBD2 is a possible D gene (6 bases). CDR1 is PRHDT and CDR2 is FYEKMQ in the germline V gene (reference sequence). Trimming removed 6 bases at V and 8 bases at J, with 18 bases between. The CDR3 is made up of 14 amino acids. CDR3 nucleotides: TGTGCCAGCAGTTTGGGGACTGGGGCAGCTACGCAGTATTTT. Encoded protein: CASSLGTGAATQYF.

This clonotype was counted ten times or more. The genes are TRBV6-1 and TRBJ2-6, with no clear D. Trimming cost V 6 bases and J 0 bases, with 15 bases left between them. CDR1 and CDR2 from the germline V gene are MNHNS and SASEGT. The CDR3 sequence is 17 residues long. The CDR3 DNA is TGTGCCAGCAGCCGGGTGGAGCCCCTCTCTGGGGCCAACGTCCTGACTTTC. This codes for CASSRVEPLSGANVLTF.

The sample holds many counts of this clonotype. The chain recombines TRBV12-3 or TRBV12-4 with TRBJ1-6, with D possibly matching TRBD1 (6 bases). V dropped 5 bases and J dropped 7 bases, with 15 bases sitting between them. The CDR3 runs to 15 residues. The CDR3 DNA is TGTGCCAGCAGTCCCGACAGCGGGGGCAATTCACCCCTCCACTTT. Translating it yields CASSPDSGGNSPLHF.

This clonotype showed up many times. The chain links TRBV18 to TRBJ1-1, with a tentative D call TRBD1 (5 bases). Trimming left V 3 bases short and J 1 base short, with 9 bases between. The germline gives CDR1 KGHSH, CDR2 LQKENI. The CDR3 totals 14 residues. The CDR3 DNA reads as TGTGCCAGCTCACCGAGGGGCGCGAACACTGAAGCTTTCTTT. It yields the protein CASSPRGANTEAFF.

This sequence joins TRBV20-1 and TRBJ1-2, with D maybe TRBD1 (5 bases). The germline V and J ends were trimmed by 6 bases and 5 bases, with 16 bases remaining between them. The CDR3 runs 13 residues. CDR1 and CDR2 from the germline V gene are DFQATT and SNEGSKA (reference sequence). The CDR3 DNA follows: TGCAGTGCCCGCTTCAGGGATTCTTATGGCTACACCTTC. Translation: CSARFRDSYGYTF.

This clonotype came up many times. The rearrangement uses TRBV20-1 and TRBJ2-5; 9 nucleotides agree with TRBD2. V dropped 0 bases and J dropped 4; count of bases not matched to a gene: 6. Per the germline V gene, CDR1 is DFQATT and CDR2 is SNEGSKA (reference sequence). This CDR3 contains 15 residues. Here the CDR3 reads CSARDMLAGSETQYF. The CDR3 DNA sequence: TGCAGTGCTAGAGATATGCTAGCGGGGTCAGAGACCCAGTACTTC.

This chain connects TRBV19 to TRBJ1-5; D is ambiguous. The CDR3 covers 15 residues. Trimming stripped 8 bases from V and 5 bases from J, with 19 bases between. Germline V lookup: CDR1 LNHDA, CDR2 SQIVND (reference sequence). In DNA form, the CDR3 reads TGTGCCAGTGAGGGAATTGGTCACTTTTATCAGCCCCAGCATTTT. Amino acid sequence: CASEGIGHFYQPQHF. Full variable domain (remainder filled in from reference TRBV19 and TRBJ1-5): DGGITQSPKYLFRKEGQNVTLSCEQNLNHDAMYWYRQDPGQGLRLIYYSQIVNDFQKGDIAEGYSVSREKKESFPLTVTSAQKNPTAFYLCASEGIGHFYQPQHFGDGTRLSIL.

This clonotype was seen more than once but under ten times. V gene TRBV7-9 combines with J gene TRBJ2-7; maybe TRBD2 (6 bases). Looked up from germline, CDR1 is SEHNR and CDR2 is FQNEAQ (reference sequence). V shed 4 bases and J shed 3 bases, with 19 bases lying between them. CDR3 length: 16 amino acids. This CDR3 reads CASSSLSATRDYEQYF. The CDR3 coding sequence is TGTGCCAGCAGCTCGTTATCCGCGACTAGGGACTACGAGCAGTACTTC. Together with reference TRBV7-9 and TRBJ2-7, the CDR3 gives the full variable domain: DTGVSQNPRHKITKRGQNVTFRCDPISEHNRLYWYRQTLGQGPEFLTYFQNEAQLEKSRLLSDRFSAERPKGSFSTLEIQRTEQGDSAMYLCASSSLSATRDYEQYFGPGTRLTVT.

The table lists this clonotype with many counts. The genes are TRBV19 and TRBJ1-1; D is unclear. With 3 bases removed from V and 0 bases from J, the gap between germline ends came to 8 bases. CDR1 is LNHDA and CDR2 is SQIVND in the germline V gene (reference sequence). CDR3 length: 14 residues. CDR3 coding DNA: TGTGCCAGTAGTATTCGGCAGTTGAACACTGAAGCTTTCTTT. Its protein product is CASSIRQLNTEAFF.

The CDR3 protein is CASSYPGTGGTEAFF. CDR3 in DNA: TGTGCCAGCAGTTACCCCGGGACAGGGGGCACTGAAGCTTTCTTT. The chain couples TRBV6-5 to TRBJ1-1, with 11 bases matching TRBD1. Losses at the gene ends were 2 bases for V and 4 bases for J; bases not matched to a gene: 3. This CDR3 region has 15 residues. CDR1 and CDR2 (germline): MNHEY, SVGAGI.

The V call is TRBV20-1, the J call TRBJ2-4; 11 bases fit TRBD2. The J segment lost 8 bases and the V segment lost 0 bases, leaving 9 bases of the junction unmatched. CDR1 and CDR2 (germline): DFQATT, SNEGSKA (reference sequence). This CDR3 has 16 amino acids. CDR3 DNA: TGCAGTGCTAGAGATCCGAGACTAGCGGGGTCGGACATTCAGTACTTC. Encoded protein: CSARDPRLAGSDIQYF.

This clonotype was counted a few times. The chain combines TRBV11-3 with TRBJ2-3; 8 nucleotides align to TRBD2. The V gene's germline CDR1 is SGHNT and CDR2 YENEEA. Trimming cost V 3 bases and J 0 bases; bases outside gene matches: 5. The CDR3 length is 16 residues. CDR3 region: CASSFGGRSSTDTQYF. The CDR3 nucleotides read TGTGCCAGCAGCTTTGGCGGGAGGAGTAGCACAGATACGCAGTATTTT.

This clonotype has at least ten counts. The V gene is TRBV28, the J gene TRBJ2-7, with 12 bases lining up with TRBD1. This CDR3 is built from 15 residues. V lost 5 bases to trimming and J lost 5 bases; unmatched junction nucleotides: 7. Looked up from germline, CDR1 is MDHEN and CDR2 is SYDVKM. DNA of the CDR3: TGTGCCAGCAGTCAACGGGACAGGGGGCTAGACGAGCAGTACTTC. Residues: CASSQRDRGLDEQYF.

This clonotype was seen ten or more times. V is TRBV3-1 and J is TRBJ2-1, with 13 positions matching TRBD2. The germline V gene has CDR1 LGHDT and CDR2 YNNKEL (reference sequence). The CDR3 sequence is 17 residues long. The junction had 5 bases not matched to a gene; V was cut back by 4 bases and J by 2 bases. CDR3 residues: CASSRTSGGNPYNEQFF. The CDR3 nucleotides read TGTGCCAGCAGCCGGACTAGCGGGGGAAACCCCTACAATGAGCAGTTCTTC.

The table lists this clonotype with many counts. The rearrangement links TRBV20-1 to TRBJ2-3; D might be TRBD2 (6 bases). V was cut by 1 base and J by 0 bases, with 11 bases left in between. The CDR3 totals 15 residues. CDR1 DFQATT and CDR2 SNEGSKA come from the germline V gene (reference sequence). This chain's CDR3 is CSARGFGGSTDTQYF. CDR3 in DNA: TGCAGTGCTAGAGGTTTCGGGGGAAGCACAGATACGCAGTATTTT.

At least ten counts were recorded for this clonotype. The rearrangement uses TRBV2 and TRBJ2-7; D is unresolved. Germline values: CDR1 SNHLY, CDR2 FYNNEI. The CDR3 contains 13 residues. The V and J ends lost 2 bases and 3 bases respectively, with 8 bases between them. In DNA form, the CDR3 reads TGTGCCAGCAGTGAATTTGGAGACTACGAGCAGTACTTC. It translates to CASSEFGDYEQYF.

This clonotype has more than one count but fewer than ten. The chain combines TRBV6-1 with TRBJ1-2, with D hard to call. From germline, CDR1 is MNHNS and CDR2 SASEGT. There are 12 residues in the CDR3. Trimming took 5 bases from V and 7 from J, leaving 11 bases between them. CDR3 sequence reads: CASSRVMGGYTF. CDR3 in DNA: TGTGCCAGCAGTAGGGTCATGGGTGGCTACACCTTC.

This clonotype was seen ten or more times. The chain couples TRBV11-2 to TRBJ2-3; 8 bases map to TRBD1. The V gene's germline CDR1 is SGHAT and CDR2 FQNNGV. V was pared by 6 bases and J by 0 bases, with 5 bases of the junction left unmatched. CDR3 length equals 15 residues. The CDR3 here is CASRRRTGSTDTQYF. CDR3 nucleotides: TGTGCCAGCAGACGGCGGACAGGGAGCACAGATACGCAGTATTTT.

The V call is TRBV5-1, the J call TRBJ2-1; 8 bases match TRBD2. Germline V gives CDR1 SGHRS, CDR2 YFSETQ. CDR3 length equals 16 residues. The ends lost 4 bases at V and 8 bases at J; junction bases unmatched: 14. The CDR3: CASSTPGGWGVDEQFF. The CDR3 DNA follows: TGCGCCAGCAGCACCCCGGGGGGGTGGGGTGTCGATGAGCAGTTCTTC.

The CDR3 DNA is TGTGCCAGCACCGACGGACTGGGGACTGAAGCTTTCTTT. This translates into CASTDGLGTEAFF. This chain connects TRBV19 to TRBJ1-1; unclear D gene. The CDR3 is 13 residues long. V lost 9 bases and J lost 5, with 16 bases in between. The germline CDR1 and CDR2 sequences are LNHDA and SQIVND (reference sequence).